This T cell receptor (beta chain) was obtained from a study of graft-versus-host responses after intestinal transplantation. Turning to this clone: The antigen is not known.

Sequenced by immunoSEQ multiplex PCR; TCRdb stores in-frame clones only, minus some. The sample lists 85,000 to 90,000 clones, around four fifths occurring once. The material was unstimulated CD8+ T cells sorted from spleen or lymph node cells, obtained before intestinal transplant. The receptor was isolated from a human donor who received an intestinal transplant.

The CDR3 sequence: CASSSRDGQETQYF. Here the CDR3 DNA reads TGTGCCAGCAGCTCGCGGGACGGCCAAGAGACCCAGTACTTC. J is TRBJ2-5 and V is TRBV13; possibly TRBD2 for D (6 bases). This CDR3 has 14 amino acids. From germline, CDR1 is PRHDT and CDR2 FYEKMQ (reference sequence). The V end lost 4 bases, the J end lost 1 base, and 10 bases lay between the germline ends.